This T cell receptor (beta chain) was recovered during a study of vaccination and CD4 T cells after COVID-19. Across the study: SARS-CoV-2 positivity in convalescent patients was established by nasal swab PCR; nine had mild and one severe disease. The study's findings and limits: Median reactive clonotypes, those recognizing SARS-CoV-2, rose from 21 to 38, not significantly.

To note about this clonotype: Its antigen is as yet unknown.

At the Johns Hopkins FTIC core, DNA taken from cultured CD4+ T cells was sequenced by way of the Oncomine TCR Beta short-read assay. From CD4+ T cells that had been cultured, genomic DNA was extracted. MiXCR was run by TCRdb on the PCR reads, yielding one entry per CDR3 protein. The table records approximately 23,000 distinct CDR3 sequences, less than 45% of them present only once. The time point: late sampling 161 to 241 days after vaccination in a few convalescent patients. Indicated treatment: approximately nine-day PBMC culture with coronavirus spike peptide pools or control peptides (ViraFEST assay). Expanded clonotypes were found by TCR sequencing after peptide-pool stimulation (ViraFEST). The source was CD4+ T cells from blood, cultured in vitro, collected about 7 months after SARS-CoV-2 vaccination. The receptor comes from a human donor who had recovered from COVID-19.

DNA for the CDR3: TGTGCCAGCAGTTATAGCTCCTATAATTCACCCCTCCACTTT. It is translated as CASSYSSYNSPLHF. This chain connects TRBV27 to TRBJ1-6; D ambiguous. The germline V gene encodes CDR1 MNHEY and CDR2 SMNVEV (reference sequence). This CDR3 spans 14 amino acids. Trimming pared 4 bases from V and 0 bases from J, leaving 4 bases between.